Listed below are T cell receptor beta chains from one sample, sequenced in a study of blood T cells in healthy people across ages. Using its own MiXCR run on the 5' RACE reads, TCRdb lists one record per CDR3 protein. The sample lists 700,000 to 800,000 distinct CDR3 sequences; 35% to 45% were seen once. The sequenced sample was blood. The receptors originated from an older woman in good health. The conserved cysteine and the conserved F or W are not part of the CDR3 here.

TRBJ2-1 TRBV7-2 ASSVASGGPSYNEQF
TRBJ2-2 TRBV6-4 ASSDSTGSTGELF
TRBJ1-5 TRBV12-3/TRBV12-4 ASSSRGGSDQPQH
TRBJ2-3 TRBV20-1 SGTDPSTDTQY
TRBJ2-3 TRBV12-3/TRBV12-4 ASRATDTQY
TRBJ1-2 TRBV14 ASSQRPGPGGYI
TRBJ1-6 TRBV5-4 ASSSQGRTYNSPLH
TRBJ2-1 TRBV7-2 ASSEGRFGAQF
TRBJ1-5 TRBV6-1 ASSEGQSQPQH
TRBJ2-1 TRBV5-1 ASSHGTSGFYNEQF
TRBJ2-7 TRBV6-5 ASSPTWSSYEQY
TRBJ2-7 TRBV28 ASTLGFEQY
TRBJ2-7 TRBV7-2 ASSVSRSPGQKQY
TRBJ2-5 TRBV14 ASSQVGPGSRNEQY
. TRBV2 ASKIGAGVMYEQY
TRBJ2-1 TRBV12-3/TRBV12-4 ASILTSGRINEQF
TRBJ2-1 TRBV28 ANSPRLAVDNEQF